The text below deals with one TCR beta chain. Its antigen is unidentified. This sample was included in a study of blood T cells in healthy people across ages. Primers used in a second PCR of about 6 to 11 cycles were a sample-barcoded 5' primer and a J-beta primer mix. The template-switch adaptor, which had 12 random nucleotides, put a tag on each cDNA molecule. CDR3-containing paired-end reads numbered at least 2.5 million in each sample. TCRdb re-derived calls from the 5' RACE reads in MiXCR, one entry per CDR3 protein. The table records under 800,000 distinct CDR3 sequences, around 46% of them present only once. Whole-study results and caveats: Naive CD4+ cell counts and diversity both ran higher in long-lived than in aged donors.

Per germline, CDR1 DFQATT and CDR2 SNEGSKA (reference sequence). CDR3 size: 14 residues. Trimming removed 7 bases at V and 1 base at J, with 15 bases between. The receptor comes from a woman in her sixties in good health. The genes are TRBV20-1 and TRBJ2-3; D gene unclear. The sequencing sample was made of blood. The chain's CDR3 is CSGLLALGTDTQYF. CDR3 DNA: TGCAGTGGTTTGTTGGCCCTCGGCACAGATACGCAGTATTTT.